This T cell receptor beta chain appears in the sequencing data of a study of radiotherapy plus CTLA-4 blockade in lung cancer. The study, taken as a whole, reports: Expansion in blood of tumor-derived TCR clones was seen after radiotherapy plus ipilimumab. Reported findings show early blood T cell clone dynamics, with interferon-beta, best predicted response.

This CDR3 comprises 15 residues. Trimming pared 5 bases from V and 4 bases from J, leaving 17 bases between. CDR1 is SGHVS, CDR2 FQNEAQ, per germline. Alongside CTLA-4 blockade with ipilimumab, patients with chemo-refractory metastatic non-small-cell lung cancer received focal radiation. In the case of this clone: Its target is unknown.

Clones were sequenced by immunoSEQ multiplex PCR, and TCRdb holds only the in-frame ones, with some missing. The profile covers about 70,000 clones, with roughly 78% appearing a single time and under 10% taken by the ten largest. V and J are TRBV7-8 and TRBJ1-2, with unresolved D. The sequences come from peripheral blood, collected from a patient treated with radiotherapy plus ipilimumab. This TCR was recovered from a human donor with non-small cell lung cancer who had a complete response to radiotherapy plus ipilimumab. CDR3 nucleotide sequence: TGTGCCAGCAGCGCGGGTCTTACTAGGAGCTATGGCTACACCTTC. This sequence encodes CASSAGLTRSYGYTF.